The 18 T cell receptor beta chains below were found in one sample sequenced in a study of preoperative IRX-2 immunotherapy in early breast cancer. Treatment described: preoperative locoregional IRX-2 cytokine immunotherapy. Libraries were prepared by immunoSEQ multiplex PCR; TCRdb keeps only in-frame clonotypes and omits some of them. The sample lists 95,000 to 100,000 clones; 86% were seen once. Here the sequenced sample was tumor tissue, taken after IRX-2 immunotherapy. These receptors were obtained from a human donor with breast cancer.

The chain recombines TRBV2 with TRBJ1-2; TRBD1 matches at 7 bases. The CDR3 loop spans 13 amino acids. The ends lost 6 bases at V and 10 bases at J; junction bases unmatched: 11. The V gene's germline CDR1 is SNHLY and CDR2 FYNNEI. CDR3 sequence (DNA): TGTGCCAGCAGCAAGTCCCGGGACAGTACCTACACCTTC. This gives the protein CASSKSRDSTYTF.

V gene TRBV11-3 combines with J gene TRBJ1-3; 7 bases match TRBD1. CDR1 and CDR2 (germline): SGHNT, YENEEA. The CDR3 has 14 residues. The V segment lost 5 bases and the J segment 1 base; nucleotides outside the gene matches: 2. As DNA, the CDR3 is TGTGCCAGCAGCCGACAGGGTTCTGGAAACACCATATATTTT. Translating gives CASSRQGSGNTIYF.

The chain links TRBV5-1 to TRBJ1-5; D is ambiguous. V dropped 0 bases and J dropped 5 bases, with 9 bases sitting between them. This CDR3 comprises 14 residues. Germline values: CDR1 SGHRS, CDR2 YFSETQ. For the CDR3, the DNA is TGCGCCAGCAGCTTGGGTCGGCCGGATCAGCCCCAGCATTTT. Its protein is CASSLGRPDQPQHF.

The chain couples TRBV19 to TRBJ2-1, with no clear D. The CDR3 covers 13 residues. V lost 2 bases and J lost 5, with 7 bases in between. Germline assignment: CDR1 LNHDA and CDR2 SQIVND (reference sequence). Written as DNA, the CDR3 is TGTGCCAGTAGTATAAATCTTAACAATGAGCAGTTCTTC. It specifies CASSINLNNEQFF.

The chain carries TRBV28 and TRBJ2-7, with D perhaps matching TRBD1 or TRBD2 (5 bases each). The germline gives CDR1 MDHEN, CDR2 SYDVKM. The CDR3 totals 13 residues. V shed 4 bases and J shed 2 bases, with 9 bases lying between them. The CDR3 DNA sequence: TGTGCCAGCAGTTCCCAGGGACCCTACGAGCAGTACTTC. Protein product: CASSSQGPYEQYF.

The chain employs TRBV30 and TRBJ1-2; D may be TRBD1 (6 bases). V was clipped by 3 bases and J by 2 bases, with 13 bases between them. Germline V lookup: CDR1 GTSNPN, CDR2 SVGIG (reference sequence). The CDR3 length is 14 residues. This chain's CDR3 is CAWRSDRPNYGYTF. The CDR3 DNA sequence: TGTGCCTGGAGGTCTGACAGGCCAAACTATGGCTACACCTTC.

This chain links TRBV12-5 with TRBJ2-7, with unresolved D. The CDR3 sequence is 13 residues long. From germline, CDR1 is LGHNT and CDR2 FRNRAP. Trimming removed 5 bases at V and 2 bases at J, with 10 bases between. The CDR3 DNA reads as TGTGCTAGTGGTACCGACCGTGCCTACGAGCAGTACTTC. This translates into CASGTDRAYEQYF.

The gene calls are TRBV5-1 and TRBJ2-5; 9 bases map to TRBD2. From germline, CDR1 is SGHRS and CDR2 YFSETQ. The CDR3 sequence is 15 residues long. Unmatched junction bases numbered 9, after V lost 4 bases and J lost 5 bases. CDR3 in amino acids: CASSTGLAAMETQYF. In nucleotides, the CDR3 is TGCGCCAGCAGCACGGGACTAGCTGCTATGGAGACCCAGTACTTC.

The chain couples TRBV28 to TRBJ2-3; 10 nucleotides match TRBD2. Per germline, CDR1 MDHEN and CDR2 SYDVKM. Trimming took 6 bases from V and 5 from J; bases not matched to a gene: 8. This CDR3 comprises 15 residues. The CDR3 region has the DNA TGTGCCAGCAGCGGTAGCGGGAGGAAGGTAGATACGCAGTATTTT. Amino acid sequence: CASSGSGRKVDTQYF.

The chain employs TRBV22-1 and TRBJ1-2. TRBV22-1 is a pseudogene. The CDR3 is 14 residues long. This CDR3 reads CASSLIPGRYGYTF. CDR3 DNA sequence: TGTGCCAGCAGTTTAATCCCGGGACGCTATGGCTACACCTTC.

The V gene is TRBV29-1, the J gene TRBJ1-1; TRBD1 agrees at 10 bases. The J segment lost 0 bases and the V segment lost 6 bases, leaving 1 base of the junction unmatched. Germline V gene lookup returns CDR1 SQVTM and CDR2 ANQGSEA. This CDR3 contains 13 residues. The CDR3 sequence: CSVGTGVNTEAFF. CDR3 nucleotides: TGCAGCGTGGGGACAGGGGTGAACACTGAAGCTTTCTTT.

The chain couples TRBV29-1 to TRBJ2-3; tentative D call: TRBD2 (5 bases). V lost 7 bases and J lost 6, with 17 bases in between. The CDR3 contains 13 residues. Germline values: CDR1 SQVTM, CDR2 ANQGSEA. CDR3 DNA: TGCAGCGCCTGGGCGGGTGGAAAGGATACGCAGTATTTT. It translates to CSAWAGGKDTQYF.

The chain recombines TRBV5-1 with TRBJ2-7, with TRBD1 matching 9 bases. The CDR3 has 14 amino acids. Germline V gene data show CDR1 as SGHRS and CDR2 as YFSETQ. V trimming: 2 bases; J trimming: 4 bases; junction bases outside the gene matches: 4. CDR3 in DNA: TGCGCCAGCAGCTTAGGGACAGGGATTTACGAGCAGTACTTC. This gives the protein CASSLGTGIYEQYF.

The chain is built from TRBV6-8 and TRBJ1-5; TRBD1 agrees at 10 bases. The V segment lost 6 bases and the J segment 11 bases; nucleotides outside the gene matches: 10. Germline V gene lookup returns CDR1 MNHGY and CDR2 SAAAGT. The CDR3 runs 14 residues. The CDR3 DNA is TGTGCCAGCAGCCCGGGACAGGGGAGCCTGGCCCAGCATTTT. Its translation is CASSPGQGSLAQHF.

The V and J genes are TRBV11-3 and TRBJ1-3, with a tentative D call TRBD1 (5 bases). The CDR3 is 15 amino acids. Trimming took off 4 bases at V and 0 bases at J, with 10 bases between the two ends. CDR1 and CDR2 from the germline V gene are SGHNT and YENEEA. The CDR3 protein is CASSSGHSSGNTIYF. The CDR3 region has the DNA TGTGCCAGCAGCTCCGGACACAGCTCTGGAAACACCATATATTTT.

The V and J genes are TRBV7-5 and TRBJ2-3; the DNA was not used to check the table's D call, TRBD2. TRBV7-5 corresponds to a pseudogene. The CDR3 extends over 15 amino acids. The CDR3, as DNA: TGTGCCAGCAGCTTGGGGAGGTTCGGCACAGATACGCAGTATTTT. Amino acid sequence: CASSLGRFGTDTQYF.

The gene calls are TRBV11-1 and TRBJ2-5, with 13 positions matching TRBD2. This CDR3 is 15 amino acids long. Trimming removed 4 bases from V and 2 bases from J; junction bases left unmatched: 1. Germline V gene lookup returns CDR1 SGHAT and CDR2 FQDESV (reference sequence). DNA for the CDR3: TGTGCCAGCAGCTCGGGACTAGCGGGGCAAGAGACCCAGTACTTC. Translated: CASSSGLAGQETQYF.

The CDR3 nucleotides read TGTGCCAGCAGCTTAGATCGTACCCGGGAGCTGTTTTTT. It encodes CASSLDRTRELFF. The V and J genes are TRBV7-8 and TRBJ2-2, with D uncertain. The CDR3 runs 13 residues. V lost 1 base and J 9 bases, leaving 9 bases between the germline ends. Germline V lookup: CDR1 SGHVS, CDR2 FQNEAQ.